The 11 T cell receptor beta chains below were found in one sample sequenced in a study of T cell clonality in common variable immunodeficiency. Generated by immunoSEQ multiplex PCR, the TCRdb table keeps only in-frame clones and is missing some. The sample counts 30,000 to 40,000 clones, none seen once; the ten largest own around 4.1%. The source material was peripheral blood mononuclear cells. The receptors derive from a person aged 18 to 75 in good health.

This clone was recorded many times. The CDR3 end is not reached by the read, which stops 3 residues before it; the germline J gene fills it in. The chain links TRBV14 to TRBJ2-5; D ambiguous. CDR1 and CDR2 (germline): SGHDN, FVKESK. Trimming cost V 4 bases and J 4 bases, with 13 bases left between them. The CDR3 loop spans 14 amino acids. The CDR3 DNA, read in part, is TGTGCCAGCAGCCTCATGACAAGGAGAGAGACC. It yields the protein CASSLMTRRET. The full-length CDR3 reads as CASSLMTRRETQYF.

Many counts were recorded for this clone. The read ends 3 residues early relative to the CDR3; the germline J gene fills the gap. The chain carries TRBV20-1 and TRBJ1-3, with D maybe TRBD1 (5 bases). The CDR3 sequence is 13 residues long. The germline gives CDR1 DFQATT, CDR2 SNEGSKA (reference sequence). Trimming took 2 bases from V and 0 from J, leaving 5 bases between them. The part of the CDR3 DNA that was read is TGCAGTGCTAGACAGGGCTCTGGAAACACC. Translation: CSARQGSGNT. The entire CDR3 sequence reads CSARQGSGNTIYF.

This clone came up many times. The read ends 3 residues shy of where the CDR3 ends; the end is completed using the germline J gene. The gene calls are TRBV11-2 and TRBJ2-1, with a weak D call TRBD2 (6 bases). Trimming stripped 1 base from V and 3 bases from J, with 7 bases between. Germline-derived CDR1 and CDR2 are SGHAT and FQNNGV. The CDR3 length is 14 residues. The CDR3 here is CASSLGGLYNEQFF. The covered CDR3 bases are TGTGCCAGCAGCTTAGGGGGACTCTACAATGAG. The full variable domain, completed using reference TRBV11-2 and TRBJ2-1, is EAGVAQSPRYKIIEKRQSVAFWCNPISGHATLYWYQQILGQGPKLLIQFQNNGVVDDSQLPKDRFSAERLKGVDSTLKIQPAKLEDSAVYLCASSLGGLYNEQFFGPGTRLTVL.

This clone came up many times. Partial CDR3 DNA: TGTGCCAGTAGTCCGGCAGGGCGGCTATCTGGGGCCAACGTC. Its translation: CASSPAGRLSGANV. The entire CDR3 protein reads CASSPAGRLSGANVLTF. V is TRBV19 and J is TRBJ2-6, with D perhaps matching TRBD1 (5 bases). The read ends 3 residues shy of where the CDR3 ends; the end is completed using the germline J gene. CDR1 is LNHDA, CDR2 SQIVND, per germline (reference sequence). V gave up 5 bases and J gave up 1 base, with 15 bases separating them. This CDR3 comprises 17 residues. The full variable domain, completed using reference TRBV19 and TRBJ2-6, is DGGITQSPKYLFRKEGQNVTLSCEQNLNHDAMYWYRQDPGQGLRLIYYSQIVNDFQKGDIAEGYSVSREKKESFPLTVTSAQKNPTAFYLCASSPAGRLSGANVLTFGAGSRLTVL.

The table lists this clone with many counts. The read comes to an end 3 residues before the CDR3 does, leaving the germline J gene to fill in the end. The chain carries TRBV2 and TRBJ2-1, with 7 bases fitting TRBD1. The germline V gene has CDR1 SNHLY and CDR2 FYNNEI. This CDR3 is 14 amino acids long. J was trimmed by 5 bases and V by 8 bases; bases with no gene match: 9. This CDR3 reads CASGNPGQNNEQFF. The CDR3 bases that were read are TGTGCCAGCGGAAACCCGGGACAGAACAATGAG.

Of note for this clone: The read comes to an end 3 residues before the CDR3 does, leaving the germline J gene to fill in the end. The sample has other DNA sequences that encode this CDR3 too. V is TRBV7-2 and J is TRBJ1-3, with D perhaps matching TRBD1 (5 bases). The CDR3 runs 15 residues. Germline CDR1 and CDR2: SGHTA and FQGNSA. The V end lost 0 bases, the J end lost 2 bases, and 8 bases lay between the germline ends. CDR3 region: CASSLAGLAGNTIYF. CDR3 DNA (partial): TGTGCCAGCAGCTTAGCGGGACTGGCTGGAAACACC. Looking up the rest from reference TRBV7-2 and TRBJ1-3 gives the full variable domain: GAGVSQSPSNKVTEKGKDVELRCDPISGHTALYWYRQSLGQGLEFLIYFQGNSAPDKSGLPSDRFSAERTGGSVSTLTIQRTQQEDSAVYLCASSLAGLAGNTIYFGEGSWLTVV.

This clone was detected ten times or more. The CDR3 goes on 3 residues after the read ends, and that part is filled in from the germline J gene. The V and J genes are TRBV2 and TRBJ1-6; the D gene is possibly TRBD1 (5 bases). The CDR3 consists of 14 residues. V lost 4 bases and J lost 8, with 12 bases in between. Germline lookup yields CDR1 SNHLY and CDR2 FYNNEI. The covered CDR3 bases are TGTGCCAGCAGTGCTTCCGGACACGATTCACCC. Its translation: CASSASGHDSP. The whole CDR3 is CASSASGHDSPLHF.

This clone showed up many times. The read terminates 3 residues before the CDR3 end, so the remaining end is supplied by the germline J gene. The chain uses TRBV27 and TRBJ2-3, with D maybe TRBD2 (5 bases). The germline gives CDR1 MNHEY, CDR2 SMNVEV (reference sequence). CDR3 length: 17 amino acids. The V end was cut by 0 bases, the J end by 1 base, with 14 bases between. The covered CDR3 bases are TGTGCCAGCAGTTTATCGAGAGTTGAGGGCGGCACAGATACG. Encoded protein: CASSLSRVEGGTDT. In full, the CDR3 reads CASSLSRVEGGTDTQYF.

The table lists this clone with many counts. The read ends 3 residues before the CDR3 terminus; that terminus is restored from the germline J gene. The gene calls are TRBV7-8 and TRBJ2-7; possible D gene TRBD1, 5 bases. The V end lost 1 base, the J end lost 0 bases, and 10 bases lay between the germline ends. Germline values: CDR1 SGHVS, CDR2 FQNEAQ. This CDR3 region has 15 residues. The CDR3 bases that were read are TGTGCCAGCAGCTTAGGGGGCGGCAGCTCCTACGAG. Its translation: CASSLGGGSSYE. The full CDR3 protein reads CASSLGGGSSYEQYF.

This clone came up many times. Coverage ceases 3 residues before the CDR3 finishes, and the germline J gene fills in the end. The rearrangement uses TRBV6-4 and TRBJ2-2; 10 nucleotides agree with TRBD1. CDR3 size: 15 residues. Germline lookup yields CDR1 MRHNA and CDR2 SNTAGT. Unmatched junction bases numbered 5, after V lost 6 bases and J lost 4 bases. CDR3 sequence: CASSGQGVGTGELFF. CDR3 DNA, as far as it was read: TGTGCCAGCAGCGGACAGGGGGTCGGCACCGGGGAG.

This clone has ten or more counts. The read comes to an end 3 residues before the CDR3 does, leaving the germline J gene to fill in the end. The chain combines TRBV4-1 with TRBJ2-3; TRBD2 matches 10 bases. Trimming took 1 base from V and 0 from J; bases not matched to a gene: 4. This CDR3 spans 17 amino acids. CDR1 MGHRA and CDR2 YSYEKL come from the germline V gene. CDR3 amino acids: CASSQVEREGSTDTQYF. Partial CDR3 DNA: TGCGCCAGCAGCCAAGTGGAGCGGGAGGGTAGCACAGATACG.